Listed below are T cell receptor beta chains from one sample, sequenced in a study of human T cells and chemical hapten exposure. TCRdb used MiXCR to reprocess the RACE reads, holding one entry per CDR3 protein. This sample has 240,000 or so distinct CDR3 sequences, with 7.5% to 9% found just once. This specimen consisted of whole blood, obtained in connection with sensitization to the hapten diphenylcyclopropenone (DPC). The receptors stem from a woman aged 40 to 55 with alopecia areata. Some clones in this sample may be carry-over from other donors' samples. The conserved cysteine and the conserved F or W are not part of the CDR3 here. Fields, in order: clone size, V gene, CDR3 protein. Clone sizes are given selectively: once, few, many, or a class where the clone is expanded.

>many|TRBV7-9
ASSSWRDVPYEQY
>few|TRBV6-5
ASLSGRTYEQF
>.|TRBV10-3
AVDGGLNTEAF
>.|TRBV27
ASSLTGTHFYEQY
>few|TRBV7-9
ASSLIGVNTGELF
>.|TRBV6-1
ASSRQGNNYEQY
>.|TRBV18
ASSPRGSDTQY
>.|TRBV7-2
ASSQDPRTGDTDTQY
>.|TRBV2
ASSEPSGGEF
>few|TRBV20-1
SARIRGYT
>many|TRBV24-1
ATSDADRNTGELF
>.|TRBV6-2/TRBV6-3
ASSSSSRQF
>few|TRBV12-3/TRBV12-4
ASSPRQALGANVLT
>few|TRBV28
ASRRVEQF
>.|TRBV9
ASSVASLETNEQF
>few|TRBV7-9
ASSLVSGTGHTDTQY
>.|TRBV12-3/TRBV12-4
ASSFRGRADTQY
>few|TRBV10-3
AISESAVEKLF
>few|TRBV7-9
ASSLTAGQSCI
>many|TRBV20-1
SAQGGTEAF
>.|TRBV12-3/TRBV12-4
ASRTGMGSNYGYT
>many|TRBV2
ASTAPQETQY
>.|TRBV28
ASRTGTNPHEQY
>many|TRBV10-3
AINQGEDQPQH
>few|TRBV4-3
ASSQDPGLSTNEKLF
>many|TRBV28
ASSLAAGTGELF
>.|TRBV5-5
ASSLAANNSPLH
>.|TRBV20-1
SAPRLGGSFSYEQY
>few|TRBV12-3/TRBV12-4
ASSPAGTGAQY